This T cell receptor beta chain appears in the sequencing data of a study of blood T cell repertoires in COVID-19. Study details: Sources were T cells, B-cell-depleted T cells, or PBMCs; the material itself was cDNA or gDNA.

The germline CDR1 and CDR2 sequences are SNHLY and FYNNEI. This CDR3 is 15 amino acids long. The V and J ends lost 3 bases and 5 bases respectively, with 13 bases between them. Seattle cases were enrolled at active infection and followed longitudinally. Authors' processing steps: It was from reference gene primer amplification that nucleated cell counts were estimated. Here immunoSEQ multiplex PCR was the method, and the copy in TCRdb shows in-frame clones only, minus some. The DNA was the basis for D and trimming; V, J and clone size are from that table. The sample consists of 250,000 to 400,000 clones, 90% of them appearing once.

Material for sequencing was peripheral blood. This sequence joins TRBV2 and TRBJ2-2; TRBD2 might be the D (6 bases). This receptor was obtained from a woman aged 25-40 years with COVID-19, enrolled during active disease. The CDR3 DNA is TGTGCCAGCAGTGATGGGGGAGGAAGGACCGGGGAGCTGTTTTTT. Translating it yields CASSDGGGRTGELFF.